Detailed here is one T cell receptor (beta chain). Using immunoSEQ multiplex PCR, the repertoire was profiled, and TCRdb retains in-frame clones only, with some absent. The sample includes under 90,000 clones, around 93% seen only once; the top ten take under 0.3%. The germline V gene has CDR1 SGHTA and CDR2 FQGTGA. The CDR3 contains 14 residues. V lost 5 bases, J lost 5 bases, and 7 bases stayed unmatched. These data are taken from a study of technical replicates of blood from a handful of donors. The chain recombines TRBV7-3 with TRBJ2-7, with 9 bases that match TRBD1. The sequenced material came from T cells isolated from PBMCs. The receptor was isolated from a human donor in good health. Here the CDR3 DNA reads TGTGCCAGCAGCACCGGGACAGGGACAAACGAGCAGTACTTC. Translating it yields CASSTGTGTNEQYF.